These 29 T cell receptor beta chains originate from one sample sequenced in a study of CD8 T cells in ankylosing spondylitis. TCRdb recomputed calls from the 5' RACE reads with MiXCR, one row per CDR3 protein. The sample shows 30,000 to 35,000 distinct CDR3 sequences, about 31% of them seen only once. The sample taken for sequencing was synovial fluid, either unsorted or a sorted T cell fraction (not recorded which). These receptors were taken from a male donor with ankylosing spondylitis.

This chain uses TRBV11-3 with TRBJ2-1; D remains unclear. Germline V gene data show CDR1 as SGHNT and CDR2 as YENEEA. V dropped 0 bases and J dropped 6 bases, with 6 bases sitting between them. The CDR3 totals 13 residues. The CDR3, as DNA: TGTGCCAGCAGCTTAGACGGTGCCAATGAGCAGTTCTTC. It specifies CASSLDGANEQFF.

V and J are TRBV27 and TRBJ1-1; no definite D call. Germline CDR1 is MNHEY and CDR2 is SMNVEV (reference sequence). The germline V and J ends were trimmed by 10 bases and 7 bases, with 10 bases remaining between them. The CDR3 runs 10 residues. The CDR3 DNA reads TGTGCCATGCCTAGCGGTGAAGCTTTCTTT. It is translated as CAMPSGEAFF.

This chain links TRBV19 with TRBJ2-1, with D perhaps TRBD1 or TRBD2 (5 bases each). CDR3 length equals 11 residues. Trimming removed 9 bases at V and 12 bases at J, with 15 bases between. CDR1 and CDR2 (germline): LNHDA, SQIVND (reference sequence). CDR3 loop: CASPTGGAQFF. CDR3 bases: TGTGCCAGCCCGACTGGGGGAGCGCAGTTCTTC.

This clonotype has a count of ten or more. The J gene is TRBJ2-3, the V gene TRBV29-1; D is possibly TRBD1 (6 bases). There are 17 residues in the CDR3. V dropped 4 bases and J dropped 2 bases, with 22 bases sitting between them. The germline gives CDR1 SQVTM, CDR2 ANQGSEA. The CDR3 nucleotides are TGCAGCGTTGGGGGGACACAGAACCCACTTAACACAGATACGCAGTATTTT. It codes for CSVGGTQNPLNTDTQYF.

The CDR3 DNA sequence: TGCGCCAGCAGCCATCCCGGGACAGGGGGCTTGAATGAGCAGTTCTTC. This encodes CASSHPGTGGLNEQFF. V and J are TRBV4-1 and TRBJ2-1, with 12 bases that match TRBD1. Trimming at V came to 3 bases and at J to 7 bases, leaving 7 bases not matched to a gene. This CDR3 has 16 residues. Germline CDR1 and CDR2: MGHRA and YSYEKL.

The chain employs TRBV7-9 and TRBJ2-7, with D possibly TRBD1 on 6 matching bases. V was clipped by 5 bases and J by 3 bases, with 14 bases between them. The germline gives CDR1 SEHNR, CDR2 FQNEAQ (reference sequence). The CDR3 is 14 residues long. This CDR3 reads CASSPRDTYYEQYF. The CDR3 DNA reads TGTGCCAGCAGCCCTAGGGACACGTACTACGAGCAGTACTTC.

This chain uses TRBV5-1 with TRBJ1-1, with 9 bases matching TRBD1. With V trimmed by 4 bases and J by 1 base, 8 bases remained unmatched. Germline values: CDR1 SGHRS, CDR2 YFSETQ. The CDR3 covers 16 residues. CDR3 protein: CASSPKQGARNTEAFF. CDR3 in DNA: TGCGCCAGCAGCCCCAAACAGGGGGCGAGGAACACTGAAGCTTTCTTT.

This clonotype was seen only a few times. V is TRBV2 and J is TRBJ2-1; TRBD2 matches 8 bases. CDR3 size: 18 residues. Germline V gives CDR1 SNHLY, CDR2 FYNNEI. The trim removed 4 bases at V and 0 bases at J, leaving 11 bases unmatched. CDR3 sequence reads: CASSGRVELAGSYNEQFF. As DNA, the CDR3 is TGTGCCAGCAGTGGAAGGGTTGAGCTAGCGGGCTCCTACAATGAGCAGTTCTTC.

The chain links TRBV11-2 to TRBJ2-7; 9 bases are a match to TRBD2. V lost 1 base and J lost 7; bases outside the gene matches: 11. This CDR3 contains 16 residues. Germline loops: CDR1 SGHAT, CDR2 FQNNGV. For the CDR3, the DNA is TGTGCCAGCAGCTTAGGCCCGGCGGGAGGGTCGCAGGAGCAGTACTTC. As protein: CASSLGPAGGSQEQYF.

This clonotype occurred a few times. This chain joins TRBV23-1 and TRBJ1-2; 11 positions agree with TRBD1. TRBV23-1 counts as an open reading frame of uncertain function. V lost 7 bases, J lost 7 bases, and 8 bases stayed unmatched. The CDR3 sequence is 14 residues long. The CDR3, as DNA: TGCGCCAGCACACTCCGGGACAGGGGGGGTGGCTACACCTTC. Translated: CASTLRDRGGGYTF.

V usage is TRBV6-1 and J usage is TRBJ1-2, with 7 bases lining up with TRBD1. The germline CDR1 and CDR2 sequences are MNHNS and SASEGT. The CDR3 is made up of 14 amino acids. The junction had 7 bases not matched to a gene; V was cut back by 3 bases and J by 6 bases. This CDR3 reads CASSDHRGGNGYTF. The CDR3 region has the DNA TGTGCCAGCAGTGACCACAGGGGAGGGAATGGCTACACCTTC.

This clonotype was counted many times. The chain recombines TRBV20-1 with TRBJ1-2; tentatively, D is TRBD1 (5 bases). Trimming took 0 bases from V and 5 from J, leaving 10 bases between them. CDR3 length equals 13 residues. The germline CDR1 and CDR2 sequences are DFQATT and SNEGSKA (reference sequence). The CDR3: CSARDRVGYGYTF. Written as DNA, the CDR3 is TGCAGTGCTAGAGACAGGGTGGGGTATGGCTACACCTTC.

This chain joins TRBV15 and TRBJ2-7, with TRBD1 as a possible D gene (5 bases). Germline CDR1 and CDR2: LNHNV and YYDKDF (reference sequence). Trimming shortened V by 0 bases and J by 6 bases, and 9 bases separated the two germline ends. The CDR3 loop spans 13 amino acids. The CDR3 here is CATSRDLGAEQYF. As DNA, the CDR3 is TGTGCCACCAGCAGAGATTTAGGGGCCGAGCAGTACTTC.

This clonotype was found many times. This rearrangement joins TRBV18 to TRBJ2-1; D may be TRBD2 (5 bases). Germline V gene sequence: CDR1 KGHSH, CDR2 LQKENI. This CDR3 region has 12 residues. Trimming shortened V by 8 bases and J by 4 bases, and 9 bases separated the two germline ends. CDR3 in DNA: TGTGCCAGCAGCCCGGGATACAATGAGCAGTTCTTC. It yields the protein CASSPGYNEQFF. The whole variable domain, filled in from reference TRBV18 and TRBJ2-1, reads NAGVMQNPRHLVRRRGQEARLRCSPMKGHSHVYWYRQLPEEGLKFMVYLQKENIIDESGMPKERFSAEFPKEGPSILRIQQVVRGDSAAYFCASSPGYNEQFFGPGTRLTVL.

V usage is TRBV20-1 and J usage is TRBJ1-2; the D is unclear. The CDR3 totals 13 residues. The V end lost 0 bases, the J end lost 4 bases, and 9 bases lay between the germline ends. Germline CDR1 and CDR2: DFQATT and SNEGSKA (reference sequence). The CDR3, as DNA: TGCAGTGCTAGAGATTGGCGCGTCTATGGCTACACCTTC. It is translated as CSARDWRVYGYTF.

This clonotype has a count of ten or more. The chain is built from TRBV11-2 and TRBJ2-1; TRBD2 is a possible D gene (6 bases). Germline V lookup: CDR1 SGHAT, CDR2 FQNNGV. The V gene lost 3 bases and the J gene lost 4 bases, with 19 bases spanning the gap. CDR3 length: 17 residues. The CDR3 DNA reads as TGTGCCAGCAGCTTGGGGATAGCGGCAACCGATTACAATGAGCAGTTCTTC. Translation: CASSLGIAATDYNEQFF.

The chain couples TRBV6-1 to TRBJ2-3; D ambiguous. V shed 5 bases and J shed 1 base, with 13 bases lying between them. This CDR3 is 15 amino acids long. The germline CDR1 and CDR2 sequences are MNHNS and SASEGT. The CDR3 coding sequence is TGTGCCAGCAGTACCTCGCCGTGGGGCACAGATACGCAGTATTTT. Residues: CASSTSPWGTDTQYF.

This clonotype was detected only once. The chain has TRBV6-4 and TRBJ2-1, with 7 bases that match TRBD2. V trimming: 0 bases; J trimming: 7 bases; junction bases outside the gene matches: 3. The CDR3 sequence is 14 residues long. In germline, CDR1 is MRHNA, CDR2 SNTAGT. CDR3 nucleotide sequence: TGTGCCAGCAGTGACTCGCGGGAGACAAATGAGCAGTTCTTC. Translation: CASSDSRETNEQFF.

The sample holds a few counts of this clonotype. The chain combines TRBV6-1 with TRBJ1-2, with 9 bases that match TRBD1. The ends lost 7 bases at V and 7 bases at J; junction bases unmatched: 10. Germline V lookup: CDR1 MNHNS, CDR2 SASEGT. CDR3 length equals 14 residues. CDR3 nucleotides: TGTGCCAGCATAGACAAGGGACAGGGAAGTGGCTACACCTTC. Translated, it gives CASIDKGQGSGYTF.

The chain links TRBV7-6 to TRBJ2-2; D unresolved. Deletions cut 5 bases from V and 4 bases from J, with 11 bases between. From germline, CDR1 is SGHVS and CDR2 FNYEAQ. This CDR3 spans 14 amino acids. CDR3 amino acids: CASSPISVTGELFF. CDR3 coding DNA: TGTGCCAGCAGCCCGATATCGGTCACCGGGGAGCTGTTTTTT.

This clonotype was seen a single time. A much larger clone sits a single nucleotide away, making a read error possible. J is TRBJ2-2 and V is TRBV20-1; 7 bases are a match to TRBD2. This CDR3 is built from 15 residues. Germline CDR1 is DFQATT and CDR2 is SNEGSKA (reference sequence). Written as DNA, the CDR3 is TGCAGTGCTAGAGATCTAGCGGAGAACACCGCGGAGCTGTTTTTT. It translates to CSARDLAENTAELFF.

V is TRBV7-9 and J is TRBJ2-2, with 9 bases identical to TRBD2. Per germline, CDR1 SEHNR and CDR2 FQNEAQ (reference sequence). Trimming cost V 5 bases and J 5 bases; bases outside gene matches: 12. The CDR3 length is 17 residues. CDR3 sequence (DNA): TGTGCCAGCAGCCCCCCTGGCGGGAGGGCCGGGACCGGGGAGCTGTTTTTT. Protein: CASSPPGGRAGTGELFF.

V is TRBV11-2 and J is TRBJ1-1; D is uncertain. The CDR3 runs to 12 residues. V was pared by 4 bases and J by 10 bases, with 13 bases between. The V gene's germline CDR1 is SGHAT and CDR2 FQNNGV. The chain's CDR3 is CASSYGIGVAFF. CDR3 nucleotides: TGTGCCAGCAGCTACGGAATAGGAGTAGCTTTCTTT. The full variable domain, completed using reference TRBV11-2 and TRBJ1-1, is EAGVAQSPRYKIIEKRQSVAFWCNPISGHATLYWYQQILGQGPKLLIQFQNNGVVDDSQLPKDRFSAERLKGVDSTLKIQPAKLEDSAVYLCASSYGIGVAFFGQGTRLTVV.

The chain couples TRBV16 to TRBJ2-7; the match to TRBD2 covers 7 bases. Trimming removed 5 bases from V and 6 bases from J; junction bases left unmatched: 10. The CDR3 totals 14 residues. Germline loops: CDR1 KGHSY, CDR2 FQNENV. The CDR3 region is CASSRRREKIEQYF. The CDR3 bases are TGTGCCAGCAGCAGACGGCGGGAGAAAATCGAGCAGTACTTC.

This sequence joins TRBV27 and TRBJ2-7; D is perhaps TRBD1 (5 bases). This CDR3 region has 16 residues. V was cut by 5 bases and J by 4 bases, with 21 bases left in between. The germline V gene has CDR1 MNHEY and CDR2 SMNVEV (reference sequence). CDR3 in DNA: TGTGCCAGCAGTGCAGGGCATCCCCCCTCTATGTACGAGCAGTACGTC. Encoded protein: CASSAGHPPSMYEQYV.

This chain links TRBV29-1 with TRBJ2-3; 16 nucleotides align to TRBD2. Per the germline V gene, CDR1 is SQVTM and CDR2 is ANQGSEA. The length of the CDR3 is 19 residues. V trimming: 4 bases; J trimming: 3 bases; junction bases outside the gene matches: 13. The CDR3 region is CSVGGGTSGRAVLTDTQYF. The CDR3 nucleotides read TGCAGCGTTGGGGGGGGGACTAGCGGGAGGGCCGTCTTGACAGATACGCAGTATTTT.

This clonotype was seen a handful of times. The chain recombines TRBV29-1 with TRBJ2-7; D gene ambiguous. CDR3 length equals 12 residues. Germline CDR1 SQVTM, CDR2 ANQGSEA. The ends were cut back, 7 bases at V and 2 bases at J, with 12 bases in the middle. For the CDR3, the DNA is TGCAGCGCCCGATTTGTTCCCTACGAGCAGTACTTC. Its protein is CSARFVPYEQYF.

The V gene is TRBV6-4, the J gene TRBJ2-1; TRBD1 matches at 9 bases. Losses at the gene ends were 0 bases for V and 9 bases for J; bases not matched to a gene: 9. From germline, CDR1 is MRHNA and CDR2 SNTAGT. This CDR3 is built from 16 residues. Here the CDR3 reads CASSDSWTGDAAEQFF. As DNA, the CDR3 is TGTGCCAGCAGTGACTCCTGGACAGGGGATGCGGCTGAGCAGTTCTTC.

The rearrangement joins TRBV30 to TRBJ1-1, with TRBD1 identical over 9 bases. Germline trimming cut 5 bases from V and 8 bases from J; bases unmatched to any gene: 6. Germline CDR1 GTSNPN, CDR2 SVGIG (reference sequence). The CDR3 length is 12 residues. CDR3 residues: CAWGTGGGEAFF. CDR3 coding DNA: TGTGCCTGGGGAACAGGGGGCGGGGAAGCTTTCTTT.